The T cell receptor beta chain under discussion was sequenced for a study of cytomegalovirus exposure and HLA in healthy donors. Germline assignment: CDR1 LNHDA and CDR2 SQIVND (reference sequence). There are 14 residues in the CDR3. Trimming removed 7 bases from V and 4 bases from J; junction bases left unmatched: 7. 13 Jbeta primers and 60 Vbeta primers were used for the PCR. Clones were read by immunoSEQ multiplex PCR, and TCRdb kept only the in-frame ones, dropping some. Among 150,000 to 250,000 clones listed, 85% were seen once. This clone was picked up one time. The source is a woman aged 50 to 65 in good health and CMV-seronegative. The sequenced sample consisted of PBMCs. V usage is TRBV19 and J usage is TRBJ1-3, with 7 bases aligning to TRBD1. Here the CDR3 reads CASTQGVRGNTIYF. The DNA for the CDR3 is TGTGCCAGTACCCAGGGGGTACGAGGAAACACCATATATTTT.